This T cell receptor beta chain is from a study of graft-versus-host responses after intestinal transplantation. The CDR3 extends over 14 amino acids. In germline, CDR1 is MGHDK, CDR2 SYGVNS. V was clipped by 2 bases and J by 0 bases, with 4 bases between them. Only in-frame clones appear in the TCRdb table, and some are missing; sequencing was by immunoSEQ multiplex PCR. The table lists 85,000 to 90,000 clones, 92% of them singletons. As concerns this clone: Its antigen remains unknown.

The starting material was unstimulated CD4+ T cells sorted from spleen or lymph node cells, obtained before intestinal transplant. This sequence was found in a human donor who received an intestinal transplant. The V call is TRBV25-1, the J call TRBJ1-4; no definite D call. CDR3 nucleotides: TGTGCCAGCAGTGAACCAGCAACTAATGAAAAACTGTTTTTT. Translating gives CASSEPATNEKLFF.